These 9 T cell receptor beta chains were all obtained from the same sample, sequenced in a study of identical twins. TCRdb used MiXCR to reprocess the 5' RACE reads, holding one entry per CDR3 protein. The sample has fewer than 250,000 distinct CDR3 sequences, 7% seen once. This same sample was also taken into another study, of yellow fever vaccine responses in identical twins.

The sequencing input was memory (CD45RO+) T cells sorted from blood. The receptors were gathered from a woman younger than 30 in good health.

This clonotype was found a few times. V gene TRBV28 combines with J gene TRBJ2-1; a weak D match, TRBD2 (6 bases). With 3 bases removed from V and 0 bases from J, the gap between germline ends came to 15 bases. Looked up from germline, CDR1 is MDHEN and CDR2 is SYDVKM. CDR3 size: 17 residues. CDR3 bases: TGTGCCAGCAGTTTGGTGGGCGGGGTTAACTCCTACAATGAGCAGTTCTTC. It yields the protein CASSLVGGVNSYNEQFF.

This clonotype was detected many times. The chain links TRBV12-3 or TRBV12-4 to TRBJ2-3; D uncertain. This CDR3 has 12 residues. Trimming left V 4 bases short and J 7 bases short, with 9 bases between. This CDR3 reads CASSSRGNTQYF. The CDR3 DNA reads TGTGCCAGCAGTTCACGTGGGAATACGCAGTATTTT.

This chain joins TRBV10-3 and TRBJ2-2; D not resolved. The CDR3 is 15 residues long. V was trimmed by 3 bases and J by 2 bases, leaving 10 bases between them. The germline V gene has CDR1 ENHRY and CDR2 SYGVKD. CDR3 DNA sequence: TGTGCCATCAGTGACAAGTCCGCCAACACCGGGGAGCTGTTTTTT. Encoded protein: CAISDKSANTGELFF.

There are many counts of this clonotype. The J gene is TRBJ2-7, the V gene TRBV4-1; TRBD1 aligns across 7 bases. Looked up from germline, CDR1 is MGHRA and CDR2 is YSYEKL. V lost 3 bases, J lost 4 bases, and 9 bases stayed unmatched. The CDR3 is 15 residues long. CDR3 region: CASSQSDRPEYEQYF. The CDR3 DNA reads TGCGCCAGCAGCCAGTCGGACAGGCCTGAATACGAGCAGTACTTC.

In its sample, this clonotype was seen a few times. This chain links TRBV15 with TRBJ2-1; D may be TRBD2 (6 bases). The CDR3 spans 14 residues. Germline V lookup: CDR1 LNHNV, CDR2 YYDKDF (reference sequence). Trimming shortened V by 1 base and J by 6 bases, and 10 bases separated the two germline ends. The CDR3 nucleotides are TGTGCCACCAGCAGAGTTGGAGGGTCCAATGAGCAGTTCTTC. Its translation is CATSRVGGSNEQFF.

This chain uses TRBV28 with TRBJ2-2, with D perhaps TRBD2 (5 bases). The V end lost 6 bases, the J end lost 9 bases, and 14 bases lay between the germline ends. This CDR3 contains 13 residues. Germline V CDR1 and CDR2: MDHEN, SYDVKM. The CDR3 region is CASRKTGVRELFF. As DNA, the CDR3 is TGTGCCAGCAGAAAAACCGGGGTGAGGGAGCTGTTTTTT.

In regard to this clonotype: A much bigger clone sits one base away, suggesting this may be a read error. The conserved final phenylalanine or tryptophan is absent from the CDR3, which likely points to a read error. J is TRBJ2-7 and V is TRBV5-1, with TRBD1 matching 11 bases. Germline assignment: CDR1 SGHRS and CDR2 YFSETQ. V lost 6 bases and J lost 4; bases outside the gene matches: 6. This CDR3 is 14 amino acids long. Here the CDR3 reads CASNDGTGGYEQYY. The CDR3 DNA follows: TGCGCCAGCAACGACGGGACAGGGGGATACGAGCAGTACTAC.

The chain is built from TRBV20-1 and TRBJ2-7, with 8 bases identical to TRBD1. The length of the CDR3 is 13 residues. Germline trimming cut 2 bases from V and 3 bases from J; bases unmatched to any gene: 3. Germline V gene lookup returns CDR1 DFQATT and CDR2 SNEGSKA (reference sequence). This CDR3 reads CSARRTGSYEQYF. The CDR3 DNA reads TGCAGTGCTAGAAGGACAGGGAGCTACGAGCAGTACTTC.

This clonotype was detected a few times. The J gene is TRBJ2-1, the V gene TRBV18, with 9 bases that match TRBD1. The CDR3 contains 16 residues. Germline V CDR1 and CDR2: KGHSH, LQKENI. V was clipped by 4 bases and J by 4 bases; unmatched bases: 8. In DNA, the CDR3 is TGTGCCAGCTCACGGGAACAGGGGGCGAGATACAATGAGCAGTTCTTC. Amino acid sequence: CASSREQGARYNEQFF.